The present T cell receptor beta chain was sequenced within a study of blood T cells in healthy people across ages. Across the whole study: There was about one barcoded beta molecule captured by template switching per two T cells.

Study-wide points: For the donors, CMV status was unknown and possibly confounded expanded clonotype changes. Since the PBMCs were unsorted, naive and antigen-experienced cells could not be conclusively compared.

PCR was performed a second time for 7 to 11 cycles using a sample-barcoded 5' primer and a J-beta primer mix. MiXCR was run by TCRdb on the 5' RACE reads, yielding one entry per CDR3 protein. The sample comprises 1,800,000 or so distinct CDR3 sequences, 30% to 40% of which are singletons, and 20% to 25% rests with the top ten. Points on this clonotype: No antigen is known for it.

The CDR3 is made up of 15 amino acids. CDR1 SGHTA and CDR2 FQGTGA come from the germline V gene. V shed 2 bases, J shed 10 bases, and the junction held 7 bases outside the gene matches. The rearrangement joins TRBV7-3 to TRBJ2-1, with 11 bases lining up with TRBD2. Sequenced: blood. The source is a human donor in good health. The CDR3 sequence is CASSLDLAGGREQFF. The CDR3 DNA is TGTGCCAGCAGCTTAGACCTAGCGGGGGGCAGAGAGCAGTTCTTC.